These 5 T cell receptor beta chains share one sample of origin, sequenced in a study of post-analysis software for immune sequencing data. These TCRs' antigens remain unknown. cDNA libraries for TCR beta contained unique molecular identifiers. TCRdb called the PCR reads again in MiXCR, with one record for every CDR3 protein. The sample consists of approximately 350,000 distinct CDR3 sequences, around 37% of them appearing once. Study observations and caveats: Five TRBV segments occurring more often in patients than controls included TRBV5-6, TRBV5-1 and TRBV20-1.

Sequenced input: blood. The receptor source for this set is a girl aged 10-17 years with multiple sclerosis.

The chain uses TRBV6-6 and TRBJ2-5, with D tentatively TRBD1 (5 bases). The CDR3 covers 15 residues. V was trimmed by 0 bases and J by 1 base, leaving 9 bases between them. CDR1 is MNHNY, CDR2 SVGAGI, per germline (reference sequence). DNA of the CDR3: TGTGCCAGCAGTTACTCCAGGGTACGCCAAGAGACCCAGTACTTC. It encodes CASSYSRVRQETQYF.

This chain joins TRBV9 and TRBJ2-3, with 8 positions matching TRBD2. Germline-derived CDR1 and CDR2 are SGDLS and YYNGEE. This CDR3 spans 15 amino acids. The J segment lost 3 bases and the V segment lost 4 bases, leaving 7 bases of the junction unmatched. DNA for the CDR3: TGTGCCAGCAGCCTCATGACGGGGGGGACAGATACGCAGTATTTT. The encoded protein is CASSLMTGGTDTQYF.

In DNA form, the CDR3 reads TGTGCCAGCAGTTACTCGAGTAATAGGGAGACGGTAGAGGGCACAGATACGCAGTATTTT. Translation gives CASSYSSNRETVEGTDTQYF. V gene TRBV6-2 or TRBV6-3 combines with J gene TRBJ2-3, with D maybe TRBD2 (5 bases). V lost 0 bases and J 1 base, leaving 23 bases between the germline ends. This CDR3 spans 20 amino acids. Germline loops: CDR1 MNHEY, CDR2 SVGEGT.

The chain combines TRBV5-5 with TRBJ2-3, with D possibly matching TRBD2 (6 bases). The CDR3 runs to 17 residues. Between the trimmed V and J ends, which lost 6 bases and 2 bases, there was a span of 22 bases. The germline gives CDR1 SGHKS, CDR2 YYEKEE (reference sequence). CDR3 in DNA: TGTGCCAGCACTCCGTTACGGCGGCTAGCGCCCACAGATACGCAGTATTTT. It is translated as CASTPLRRLAPTDTQYF.

The V call is TRBV12-5, the J call TRBJ2-1, with D unclear. The ends were cut back, 2 bases at V and 9 bases at J, with 5 bases in the middle. This CDR3 is built from 11 residues. Germline-derived CDR1 and CDR2 are LGHNT and FRNRAP. CDR3 residues: CASGLIGEQFF. The CDR3 region has the DNA TGTGCTAGTGGTTTGATAGGTGAGCAGTTCTTC.